A single sample gave rise to the 22 T cell receptor beta chains below, sequenced in a study of T cell responses to AZD1222 COVID-19 vaccine. The repertoire was sequenced with immunoSEQ multiplex PCR; TCRdb's copy has only in-frame clones and lacks some. The sample yields tens of thousands of clones, around 82% seen once. Material: peripheral blood, obtained 28 days after the second AZD1222 dose. These receptors were collected from an adult who received the AZD1222 COVID-19 vaccine.

The V gene is TRBV28, the J gene TRBJ1-2; possible D gene TRBD1, 6 bases. The V and J ends lost 9 bases and 5 bases respectively, with 19 bases between them. Germline lookup yields CDR1 MDHEN and CDR2 SYDVKM. This CDR3 contains 14 residues. In DNA, the CDR3 is TGTGCCAGTCAAAAGGGGGGCGCTGGGTATGGCTACACCTTC. As protein: CASQKGGAGYGYTF.

V is TRBV9 and J is TRBJ2-1; D unresolved. The V end was cut by 0 bases, the J end by 6 bases, with 10 bases between. Germline V lookup: CDR1 SGDLS, CDR2 YYNGEE. CDR3 size: 14 residues. The CDR3 nucleotides are TGTGCCAGCAGCGTAGGTGTACAACCCAATGAGCAGTTCTTC. This sequence encodes CASSVGVQPNEQFF.

The chain has TRBV18 and TRBJ1-1; D gene ambiguous. Germline CDR1 is KGHSH and CDR2 is LQKENI. The V and J ends lost 3 bases and 2 bases respectively, with 7 bases between them. This CDR3 region has 13 residues. CDR3 nucleotide sequence: TGTGCCAGCTCACCGGGCCTCAACACTGAAGCTTTCTTT. It translates to CASSPGLNTEAFF.

A single count supports this clone. DNA for the CDR3: TGTGCCAGCAGAGTTCGGACCCAGGGCTCCTACGAGCAGTACTTC. It codes for CASRVRTQGSYEQYF. V and J are TRBV28 and TRBJ2-7, with D possibly TRBD1 on 5 matching bases. Germline CDR1 and CDR2: MDHEN and SYDVKM. The CDR3 is 15 amino acids. The V gene lost 6 bases and the J gene lost 0 bases, with 15 bases spanning the gap.

The genes are TRBV5-1 and TRBJ2-1; TRBD1 or TRBD2 may be the D gene (5 bases each). The germline V gene has CDR1 SGHRS and CDR2 YFSETQ. This CDR3 spans 15 amino acids. V was pared by 1 base and J by 2 bases, with 10 bases between. CDR3: CASSLFGDPYNEQFF. The CDR3 DNA reads TGCGCCAGCAGCTTGTTTGGGGACCCCTACAATGAGCAGTTCTTC. The variable domain in full, completed from reference TRBV5-1 and TRBJ2-1, reads KAGVTQTPRYLIKTRGQQVTLSCSPISGHRSVSWYQQTPGQGLQFLFEYFSETQRNKGNFPGRFSGRQFSNSRSEMNVSTLELGDSALYLCASSLFGDPYNEQFFGPGTRLTVL.

This chain connects TRBV7-3 to TRBJ1-3, with 8 nucleotides matching TRBD1. The CDR3 is 15 amino acids. V shed 5 bases and J 4 bases; nucleotides not matched to a gene: 7. In germline, CDR1 is SGHTA, CDR2 FQGTGA. CDR3 bases: TGTGCCAGCAGCGCGGGACAGGACCGCGGAAACACCATATATTTT. As protein: CASSAGQDRGNTIYF.

CDR3 sequence (DNA): TGTGCCTGGAGCGCCGTAAGCTCTGGAAACACCATATATTTT. Encoded protein: CAWSAVSSGNTIYF. The rearrangement uses TRBV30 and TRBJ1-3; D is unresolved. Looked up from germline, CDR1 is GTSNPN and CDR2 is SVGIG (reference sequence). The CDR3 is made up of 14 amino acids. Trimming took 3 bases from V and 0 from J, leaving 9 bases between them.

This sequence joins TRBV18 and TRBJ1-3; D is perhaps TRBD1 (6 bases). Between the trimmed V and J ends, which lost 4 bases and 3 bases, there was a span of 13 bases. This CDR3 region has 15 residues. Per germline, CDR1 KGHSH and CDR2 LQKENI. In DNA, the CDR3 is TGTGCCAGCTCACTCGAACAGGGATATGGAAACACCATATATTTT. It codes for CASSLEQGYGNTIYF.

The chain uses TRBV4-3 and TRBJ2-5; maybe TRBD2 (5 bases). Germline lookup yields CDR1 LGHNA and CDR2 YSLEER. This CDR3 contains 15 residues. V was shortened by 1 base and J by 5 bases, with 14 bases between the two germline ends. Written as DNA, the CDR3 is TGCGCCAGCAGCCAAGGAGTAAGAGGGAGCGAGACCCAGTACTTC. It codes for CASSQGVRGSETQYF.

This clone was seen only a few times. The rearrangement joins TRBV28 to TRBJ2-2; D is uncertain. V gave up 1 base and J gave up 4 bases, with 16 bases separating them. This CDR3 spans 17 amino acids. Germline values: CDR1 MDHEN, CDR2 SYDVKM. Here the CDR3 reads CASSLSGVSWSTGELFF. In DNA, the CDR3 is TGTGCCAGCAGTTTATCTGGGGTTTCGTGGAGCACCGGGGAGCTGTTTTTT.

V and J are TRBV11-1 and TRBJ1-1, with TRBD1 matching over 7 bases. CDR3 length: 12 amino acids. V shed 5 bases and J 8 bases; nucleotides not matched to a gene: 5. CDR1 is SGHAT, CDR2 FQDESV, per germline (reference sequence). In DNA, the CDR3 is TGTGCCAGCAGCCGAGACAGGGCAGAAGCTTTCTTT. As protein: CASSRDRAEAFF.

The chain links TRBV19 to TRBJ1-1; 8 bases align to TRBD1. V shed 3 bases and J 1 base; nucleotides not matched to a gene: 4. Per germline, CDR1 LNHDA and CDR2 SQIVND (reference sequence). The CDR3 is 15 residues long. CDR3 residues: CASSMVGTGNTEAFF. CDR3 DNA: TGTGCCAGTAGTATGGTCGGGACAGGGAACACTGAAGCTTTCTTT.

The gene calls are TRBV4-1 and TRBJ1-6; no definite D call. The V end was cut by 4 bases, the J end by 0 bases, with 16 bases between. From germline, CDR1 is MGHRA and CDR2 YSYEKL. CDR3 size: 18 residues. The CDR3 region is CASSRQTGSPSYNSPLHF. The CDR3 DNA reads as TGCGCCAGCAGCCGTCAGACGGGCTCTCCCTCCTATAATTCACCCCTCCACTTT.

The V and J genes are TRBV7-9 and TRBJ1-3; D is perhaps TRBD1 (5 bases). CDR1 is SEHNR, CDR2 FQNEAQ, per germline (reference sequence). This CDR3 is 15 amino acids long. V lost 5 bases and J 4 bases, leaving 15 bases between the germline ends. The CDR3, as DNA: TGTGCCAGCAGCCCCCTGCAGGGCAGGGGAAACACCATATATTTT. Its protein product is CASSPLQGRGNTIYF.

CDR3: CSASRGLAGDIQDTQYF. Here the CDR3 DNA reads TGCAGTGCTAGTCGGGGACTAGCGGGAGATATTCAAGATACGCAGTATTTT. The rearrangement links TRBV20-1 to TRBJ2-3; the match to TRBD2 covers 14 bases. The V gene's germline CDR1 is DFQATT and CDR2 SNEGSKA (reference sequence). Trimming at V came to 3 bases and at J to 5 bases, leaving 10 bases not matched to a gene. The CDR3 covers 17 residues.

J is TRBJ2-3 and V is TRBV19, with 7 nucleotides matching TRBD2. The CDR3 totals 15 residues. V lost 3 bases and J lost 5; bases outside the gene matches: 8. Germline CDR1 and CDR2: LNHDA and SQIVND (reference sequence). CDR3 amino acids: CASSMWREREDTQYF. CDR3 sequence (DNA): TGTGCCAGTAGTATGTGGCGGGAGCGCGAAGATACGCAGTATTTT.

This sequence joins TRBV4-1 and TRBJ1-4; perhaps TRBD1 as D (5 bases). The CDR3 has 18 amino acids. Germline V gene sequence: CDR1 MGHRA, CDR2 YSYEKL. Trimming shortened V by 2 bases and J by 0 bases, and 16 bases separated the two germline ends. The CDR3 bases are TGCGCCAGCAGCCAAAAGGGGACCCTTTCCTCAACTAATGAAAAACTGTTTTTT. Translated: CASSQKGTLSSTNEKLFF.

This clone was observed a few times. V is TRBV6-5 and J is TRBJ2-2, with a weak D call TRBD2 (7 bases). CDR3 length: 14 amino acids. Trimming shortened V by 5 bases and J by 7 bases, and 14 bases separated the two germline ends. CDR1 is MNHEY, CDR2 SVGAGI, per germline. The CDR3 DNA follows: TGTGCCAGCAGTCCGACTAGGGGGGGCGGGGAGCTGTTTTTT. Translated, it gives CASSPTRGGGELFF.

This chain joins TRBV12-3 or TRBV12-4 and TRBJ2-7, with D possibly being TRBD1 (5 bases). Between the trimmed V and J ends, which lost 3 bases and 9 bases, there was a span of 12 bases. The CDR3 covers 12 residues. CDR3 sequence reads: CASSFRGLGQYF. Here the CDR3 DNA reads TGTGCCAGCAGTTTTAGGGGCCTCGGGCAGTACTTC.

The chain recombines TRBV3-1 (or the pseudogene TRBV3-2) with TRBJ2-5; D remains ambiguous. Germline lookup yields CDR1 LGHDT and CDR2 YNNKEL (reference sequence). Trimming pared 0 bases from V and 2 bases from J, leaving 10 bases between. The CDR3 runs 15 residues. The CDR3 DNA follows: TGTGCCAGCAGCCAAGATCGTACAGCTCAAGAGACCCAGTACTTC. Its translation: CASSQDRTAQETQYF.

This rearrangement joins TRBV28 to TRBJ2-3; unclear D gene. The CDR3 is made up of 15 amino acids. Germline V gene lookup returns CDR1 MDHEN and CDR2 SYDVKM. Trimming left V 3 bases short and J 5 bases short, with 15 bases between. The chain's CDR3 is CASSLAGGLKDTQYF. CDR3 sequence (DNA): TGTGCCAGCAGTTTGGCAGGCGGCCTCAAAGATACGCAGTATTTT. Using reference TRBV28 and TRBJ2-3 for the parts outside the CDR3, the full variable domain is DVKVTQSSRYLVKRTGEKVFLECVQDMDHENMFWYRQDPGLGLRLIYFSYDVKMKEKGDIPEGYSVSREKKERFSLILESASTNQTSMYLCASSLAGGLKDTQYFGPGTRLTVL.

This chain uses TRBV11-1 with TRBJ2-5; D is undetermined. CDR1 and CDR2 (germline): SGHAT, FQDESV (reference sequence). V gave up 5 bases and J gave up 1 base, with 8 bases separating them. The CDR3 length is 13 residues. The CDR3 region has the DNA TGTGCCAGCAGCCCCTGGCCCCAAGAGACCCAGTACTTC. Amino acid sequence: CASSPWPQETQYF.